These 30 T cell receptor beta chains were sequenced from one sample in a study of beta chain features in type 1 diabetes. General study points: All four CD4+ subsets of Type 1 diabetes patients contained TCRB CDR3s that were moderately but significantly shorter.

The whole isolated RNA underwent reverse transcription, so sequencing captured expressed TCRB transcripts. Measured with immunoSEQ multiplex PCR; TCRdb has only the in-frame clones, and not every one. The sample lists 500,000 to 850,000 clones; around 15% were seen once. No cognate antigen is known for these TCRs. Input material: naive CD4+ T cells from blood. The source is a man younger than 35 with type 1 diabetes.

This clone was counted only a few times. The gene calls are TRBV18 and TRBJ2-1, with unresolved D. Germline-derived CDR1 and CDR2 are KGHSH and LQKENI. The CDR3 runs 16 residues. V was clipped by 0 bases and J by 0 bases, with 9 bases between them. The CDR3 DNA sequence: TGTGCCAGCTCACCACCGTATCCAAGCTCCTACAATGAGCAGTTCTTC. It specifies CASSPPYPSSYNEQFF. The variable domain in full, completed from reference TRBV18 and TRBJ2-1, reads NAGVMQNPRHLVRRRGQEARLRCSPMKGHSHVYWYRQLPEEGLKFMVYLQKENIIDESGMPKERFSAEFPKEGPSILRIQQVVRGDSAAYFCASSPPYPSSYNEQFFGPGTRLTVL.

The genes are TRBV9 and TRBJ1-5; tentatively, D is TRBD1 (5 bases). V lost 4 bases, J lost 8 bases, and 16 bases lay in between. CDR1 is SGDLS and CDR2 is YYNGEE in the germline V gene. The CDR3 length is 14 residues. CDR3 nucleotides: TGTGCCAGCAGCTGGGGGGATTGGGGAGAGCCCCAGCATTTT. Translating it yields CASSWGDWGEPQHF.

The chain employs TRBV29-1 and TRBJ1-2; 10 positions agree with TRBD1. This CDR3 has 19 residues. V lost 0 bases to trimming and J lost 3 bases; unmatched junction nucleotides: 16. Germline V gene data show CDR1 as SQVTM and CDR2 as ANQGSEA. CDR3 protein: CSVEDLNGTGVFWHYGYTF. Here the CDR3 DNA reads TGCAGCGTTGAAGATCTTAATGGGACAGGGGTTTTTTGGCACTATGGCTACACCTTC.

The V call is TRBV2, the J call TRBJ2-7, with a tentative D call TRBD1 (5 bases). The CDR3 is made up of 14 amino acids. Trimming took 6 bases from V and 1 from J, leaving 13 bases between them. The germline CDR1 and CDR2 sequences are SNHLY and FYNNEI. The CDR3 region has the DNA TGTGCCAGCAGCCTGACAGTTACTTCCTACGAGCAGTACTTC. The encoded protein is CASSLTVTSYEQYF.

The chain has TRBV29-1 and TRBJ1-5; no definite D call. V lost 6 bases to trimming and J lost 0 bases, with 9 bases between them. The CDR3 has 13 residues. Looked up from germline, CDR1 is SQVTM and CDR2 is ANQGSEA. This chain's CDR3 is CSVKHNSNQPQHF. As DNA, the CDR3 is TGCAGCGTAAAACATAATAGCAATCAGCCCCAGCATTTT.

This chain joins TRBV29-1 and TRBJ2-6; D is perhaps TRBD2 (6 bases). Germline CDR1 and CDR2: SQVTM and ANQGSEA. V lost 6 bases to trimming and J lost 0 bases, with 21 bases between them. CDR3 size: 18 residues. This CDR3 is CSVLRREEFLSGANVLTF. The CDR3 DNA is TGCAGCGTGCTCCGCAGGGAGGAGTTCCTCTCTGGGGCCAACGTCCTGACTTTC.

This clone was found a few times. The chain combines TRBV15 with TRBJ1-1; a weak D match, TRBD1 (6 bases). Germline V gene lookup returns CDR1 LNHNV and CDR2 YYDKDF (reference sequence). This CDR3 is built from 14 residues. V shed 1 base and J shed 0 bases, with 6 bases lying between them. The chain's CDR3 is CATSRGDMNTEAFF. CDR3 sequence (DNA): TGTGCCACCAGCAGAGGGGACATGAACACTGAAGCTTTCTTT.

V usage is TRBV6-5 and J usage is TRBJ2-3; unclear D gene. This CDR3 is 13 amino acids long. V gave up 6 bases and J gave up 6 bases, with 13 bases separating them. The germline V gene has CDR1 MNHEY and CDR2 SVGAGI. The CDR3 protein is CASSLSYSDTQYF. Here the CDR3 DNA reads TGTGCCAGCAGCCTTTCCTACTCCGATACGCAGTATTTT.

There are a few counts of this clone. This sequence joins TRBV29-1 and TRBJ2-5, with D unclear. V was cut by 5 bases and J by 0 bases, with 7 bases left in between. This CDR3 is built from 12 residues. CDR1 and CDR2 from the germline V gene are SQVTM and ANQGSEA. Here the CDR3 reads CSVIGDQETQYF. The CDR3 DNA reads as TGCAGCGTTATTGGGGACCAAGAGACCCAGTACTTC.

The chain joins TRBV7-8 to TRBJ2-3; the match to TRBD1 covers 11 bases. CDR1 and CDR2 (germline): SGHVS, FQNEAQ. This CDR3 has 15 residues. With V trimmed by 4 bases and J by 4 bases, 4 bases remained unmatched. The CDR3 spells CASSSGQGAADTQYF. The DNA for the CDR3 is TGTGCCAGCAGCTCCGGACAGGGGGCCGCAGATACGCAGTATTTT.

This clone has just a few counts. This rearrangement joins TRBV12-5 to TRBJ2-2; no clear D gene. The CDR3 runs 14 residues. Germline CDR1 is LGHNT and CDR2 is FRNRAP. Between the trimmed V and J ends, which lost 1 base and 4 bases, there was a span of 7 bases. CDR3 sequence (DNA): TGTGCTAGTGGTTTGGATGGGGTCACCGGGGAGCTGTTTTTT. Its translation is CASGLDGVTGELFF.

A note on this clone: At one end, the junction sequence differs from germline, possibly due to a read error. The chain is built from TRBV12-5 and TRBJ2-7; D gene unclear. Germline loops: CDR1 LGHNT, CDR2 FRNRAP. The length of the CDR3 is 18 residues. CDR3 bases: TGTGCTAGTGGTCTGGTGTGGATGAGAGCAGGAACCACCTACGAGCAGTACTTC. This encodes CASGLVWMRAGTTYEQYF.

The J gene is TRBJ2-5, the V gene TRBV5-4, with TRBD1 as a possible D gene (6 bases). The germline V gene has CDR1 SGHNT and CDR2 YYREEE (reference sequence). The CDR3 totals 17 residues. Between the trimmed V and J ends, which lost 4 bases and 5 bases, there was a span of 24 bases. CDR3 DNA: TGTGCCAGCAGCCAAGTAATGGAGACAGGCGTCCGGGAGACCCAGTACTTC. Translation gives CASSQVMETGVRETQYF.

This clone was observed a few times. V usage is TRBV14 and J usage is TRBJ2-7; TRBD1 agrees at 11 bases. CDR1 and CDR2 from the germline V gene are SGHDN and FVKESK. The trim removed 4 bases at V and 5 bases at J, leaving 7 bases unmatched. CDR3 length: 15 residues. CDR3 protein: CASSRMGQGDHEQYF. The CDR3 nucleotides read TGTGCCAGCAGCCGCATGGGACAGGGGGACCACGAGCAGTACTTC.

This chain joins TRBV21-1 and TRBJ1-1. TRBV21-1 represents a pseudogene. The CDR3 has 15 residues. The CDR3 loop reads CASSAPSVVGAEAFF. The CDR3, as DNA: TGTGCCAGCAGCGCGCCTTCAGTGGTGGGAGCTGAAGCTTTCTTT.

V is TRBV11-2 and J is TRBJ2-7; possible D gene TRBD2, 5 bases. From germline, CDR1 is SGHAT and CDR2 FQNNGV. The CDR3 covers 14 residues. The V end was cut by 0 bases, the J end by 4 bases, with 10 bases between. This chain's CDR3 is CASSLDTGIYEQYF. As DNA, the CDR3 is TGTGCCAGCAGCTTAGATACGGGGATATACGAGCAGTACTTC.

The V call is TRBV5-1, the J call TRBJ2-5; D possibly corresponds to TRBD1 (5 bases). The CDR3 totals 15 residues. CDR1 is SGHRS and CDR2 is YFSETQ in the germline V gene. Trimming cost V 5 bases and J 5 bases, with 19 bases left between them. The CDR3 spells CASSPGSGAHETQYF. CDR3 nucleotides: TGCGCCAGCAGTCCCGGTTCTGGGGCTCACGAGACCCAGTACTTC.

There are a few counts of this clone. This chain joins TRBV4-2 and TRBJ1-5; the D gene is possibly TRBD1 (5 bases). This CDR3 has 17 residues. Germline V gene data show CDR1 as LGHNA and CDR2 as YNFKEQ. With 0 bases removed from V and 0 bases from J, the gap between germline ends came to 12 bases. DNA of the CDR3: TGTGCCAGCAGCCAAGATCTCGACAGCAATAGCAATCAGCCCCAGCATTTT. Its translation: CASSQDLDSNSNQPQHF.

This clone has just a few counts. Here the CDR3 reads CAWRPLYGAFF. The DNA of the CDR3 is TGTGCCTGGAGGCCCCTTTATGGAGCTTTCTTT. This rearrangement joins TRBV30 to TRBJ1-1; D gene unclear. Germline V gene sequence: CDR1 GTSNPN, CDR2 SVGIG (reference sequence). The CDR3 covers 11 residues. V lost 3 bases and J lost 10, with 12 bases in between.

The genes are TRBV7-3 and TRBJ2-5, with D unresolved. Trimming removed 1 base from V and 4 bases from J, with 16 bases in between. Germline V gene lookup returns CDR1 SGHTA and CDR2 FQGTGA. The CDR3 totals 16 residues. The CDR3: CASSLNMALRPETQYF. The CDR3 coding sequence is TGTGCCAGCAGCTTAAATATGGCCTTAAGACCAGAGACCCAGTACTTC.

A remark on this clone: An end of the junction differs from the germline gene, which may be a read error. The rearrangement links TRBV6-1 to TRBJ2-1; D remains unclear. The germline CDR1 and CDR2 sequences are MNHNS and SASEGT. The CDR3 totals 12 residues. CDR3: CASTESYNEQFF. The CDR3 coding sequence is TGTGCCAGCACTGAATCCTACAATGAGCAGTTCTTC.

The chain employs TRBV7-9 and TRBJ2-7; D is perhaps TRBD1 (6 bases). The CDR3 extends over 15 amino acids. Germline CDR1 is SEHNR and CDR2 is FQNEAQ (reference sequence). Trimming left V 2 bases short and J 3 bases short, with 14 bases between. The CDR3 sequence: CASSLRGKLDYEQYF. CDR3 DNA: TGTGCCAGCAGCTTAAGGGGGAAATTGGACTACGAGCAGTACTTC.

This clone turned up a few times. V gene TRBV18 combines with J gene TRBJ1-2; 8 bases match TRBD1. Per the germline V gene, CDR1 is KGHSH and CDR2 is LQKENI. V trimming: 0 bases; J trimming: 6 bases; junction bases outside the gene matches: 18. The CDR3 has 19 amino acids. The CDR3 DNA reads TGTGCCAGCTCACCACCGGTCTCAACTATTCCAGGGGGCACTAATGGCTACACCTTC. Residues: CASSPPVSTIPGGTNGYTF. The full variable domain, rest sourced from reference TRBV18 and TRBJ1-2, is NAGVMQNPRHLVRRRGQEARLRCSPMKGHSHVYWYRQLPEEGLKFMVYLQKENIIDESGMPKERFSAEFPKEGPSILRIQQVVRGDSAAYFCASSPPVSTIPGGTNGYTFGSGTRLTVV.

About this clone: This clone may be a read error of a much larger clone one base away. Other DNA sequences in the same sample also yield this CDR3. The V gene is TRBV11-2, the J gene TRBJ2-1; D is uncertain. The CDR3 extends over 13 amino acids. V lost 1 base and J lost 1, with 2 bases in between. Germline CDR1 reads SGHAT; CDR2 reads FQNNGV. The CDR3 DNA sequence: TGTGCCAGCAGCTTAGGATCCTACAATGAGCAGTTCTTC. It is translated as CASSLGSYNEQFF.

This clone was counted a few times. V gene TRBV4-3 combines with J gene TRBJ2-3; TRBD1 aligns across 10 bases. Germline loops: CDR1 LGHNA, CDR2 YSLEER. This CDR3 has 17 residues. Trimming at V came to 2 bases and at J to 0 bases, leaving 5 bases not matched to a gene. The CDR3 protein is CASSQSGTGASTDTQYF. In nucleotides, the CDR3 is TGCGCCAGCAGCCAATCGGGGACAGGGGCGAGCACAGATACGCAGTATTTT.

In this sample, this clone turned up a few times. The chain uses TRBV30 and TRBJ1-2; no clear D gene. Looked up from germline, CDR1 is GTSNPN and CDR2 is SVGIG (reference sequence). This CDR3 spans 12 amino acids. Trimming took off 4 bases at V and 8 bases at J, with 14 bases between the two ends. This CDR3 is CAWTQGWYGYTF. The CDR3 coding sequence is TGTGCCTGGACCCAAGGGTGGTACGGCTACACCTTC. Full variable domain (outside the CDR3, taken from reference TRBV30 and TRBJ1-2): SQTIHQWPATLVQPVGSPLSLECTVEGTSNPNLYWYRQAAGRGLQLLFYSVGIGQISSEVPQNLSASRPQDRQFILSSKKLLLSDSGFYLCAWTQGWYGYTFGSGTRLTVV.

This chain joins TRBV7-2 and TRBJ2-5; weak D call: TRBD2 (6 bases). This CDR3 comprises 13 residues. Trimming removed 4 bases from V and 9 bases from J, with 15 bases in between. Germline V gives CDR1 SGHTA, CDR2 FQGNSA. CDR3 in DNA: TGTGCCAGCAGCTCTGACACCGGAGGGGCCCAGTACTTC. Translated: CASSSDTGGAQYF.

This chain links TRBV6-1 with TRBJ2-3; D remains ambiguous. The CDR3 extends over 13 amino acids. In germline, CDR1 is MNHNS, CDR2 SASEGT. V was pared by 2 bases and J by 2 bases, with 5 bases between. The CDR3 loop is CASSESLTDTQYF. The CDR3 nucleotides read TGTGCCAGCAGTGAATCCCTCACAGATACGCAGTATTTT.

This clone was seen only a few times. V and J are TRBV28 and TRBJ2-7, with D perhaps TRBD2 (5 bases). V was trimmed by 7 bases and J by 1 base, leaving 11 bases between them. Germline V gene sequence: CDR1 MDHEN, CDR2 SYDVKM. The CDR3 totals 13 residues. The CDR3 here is CASNGVPSYEQYF. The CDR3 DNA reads TGTGCCAGCAACGGGGTTCCGTCCTACGAGCAGTACTTC.

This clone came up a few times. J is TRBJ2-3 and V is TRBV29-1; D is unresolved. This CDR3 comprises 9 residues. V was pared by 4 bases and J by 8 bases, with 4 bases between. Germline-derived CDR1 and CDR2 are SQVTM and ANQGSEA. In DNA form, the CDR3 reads TGCAGCGTTGGGGCTACGCAGTATTTT. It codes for CSVGATQYF.